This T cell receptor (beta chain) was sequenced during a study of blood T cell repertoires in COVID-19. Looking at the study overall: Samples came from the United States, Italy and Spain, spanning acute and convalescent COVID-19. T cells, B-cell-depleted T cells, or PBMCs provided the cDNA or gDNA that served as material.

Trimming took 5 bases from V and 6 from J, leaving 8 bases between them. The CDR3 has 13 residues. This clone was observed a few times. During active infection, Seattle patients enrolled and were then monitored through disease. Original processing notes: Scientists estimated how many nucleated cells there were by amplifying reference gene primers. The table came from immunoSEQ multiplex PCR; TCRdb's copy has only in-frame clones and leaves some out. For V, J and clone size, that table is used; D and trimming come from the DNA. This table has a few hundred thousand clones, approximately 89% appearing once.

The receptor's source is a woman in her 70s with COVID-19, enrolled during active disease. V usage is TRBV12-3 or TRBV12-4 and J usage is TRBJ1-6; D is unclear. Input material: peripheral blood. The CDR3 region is CASSTTGNSPLHF. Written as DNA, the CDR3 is TGTGCCAGCAGTACGACGGGTAATTCACCCCTCCACTTT.